This record looks at one T cell receptor (beta chain) sequence and its context. No antigen is known for it. This sample stems from a study of PD-1 blockade in classical Hodgkin lymphoma. Study-wide points: Why repertoires differed is undefined; disease activity or prior therapy possibly contributed.

The CDR3 is made up of 13 amino acids. Germline loops: CDR1 MNHEY, CDR2 SVGAGI. The ends were cut back, 2 bases at V and 8 bases at J, with 7 bases in the middle. Clones were sequenced by immunoSEQ multiplex PCR, and TCRdb holds only the in-frame ones, with some missing. The profile shows roughly 150,000 clones, about four fifths of them singletons. All trial patients relapsed after autologous stem cell transplantation. Complete response, partial response or progressive disease made up the best responses. The sample in question was peripheral blood mononuclear cells (PBMCs), obtained before the second cycle of nivolumab. This clonotype was obtained from a human donor with classical Hodgkin lymphoma. The rearrangement links TRBV6-5 to TRBJ1-6; a weak D match, TRBD1 (5 bases). The CDR3 DNA reads TGTGCCAGCAGTTACGGGGGGGATTCACCCCTCCACTTT. Amino acid sequence: CASSYGGDSPLHF.